This TCR beta chain was retrieved from a study of blood T cell repertoires in COVID-19. Study context: Nucleic acid was either cDNA or gDNA, and it came from T cells, B-cell-depleted T cells, or PBMCs.

Measured with immunoSEQ multiplex PCR; TCRdb has only the in-frame clones, and not every one. The sample records a few hundred thousand clones, 82% being singletons. Sequenced material: peripheral blood. This receptor was identified in a woman in her late teens or twenties with acute or convalescent COVID-19.

CDR3 DNA sequence: TGTGCCAGCAGCCCAGAAGGGGGGGATCGCTACAATGAGCAGTTCTTC. Translated: CASSPEGGDRYNEQFF. This sequence joins TRBV11-3 and TRBJ2-1, with a weak D call TRBD2 (7 bases). Trimming shortened V by 5 bases and J by 3 bases, and 17 bases separated the two germline ends. There are 16 residues in the CDR3. Germline V CDR1 and CDR2: SGHNT, YENEEA.